This T cell receptor beta chain was retrieved from a study of cytomegalovirus exposure and HLA in healthy donors. Study conclusions and caveats: An assumption of roughly uniform sequencing depth across donors underlay the presence/absence analyses.

PCR employed 60 Vbeta and 13 Jbeta primers. The method was immunoSEQ multiplex PCR; TCRdb's version includes in-frame clones alone and lacks a portion of them. The data show about 120,000 clones, roughly 79% seen once. Comments on this clone: The antigen is undetermined.

The V gene's germline CDR1 is SGHNT and CDR2 YENEEA. Trimming removed 4 bases from V and 6 bases from J; junction bases left unmatched: 7. This CDR3 has 16 amino acids. The chain is built from TRBV11-3 and TRBJ2-3; 13 nucleotides match TRBD2. The source of this sequence is a woman under 30 in good health and CMV-seronegative. Sequenced sample: PBMCs. The CDR3 protein is CASSSGTSGVWDTQYF. As DNA, the CDR3 is TGTGCCAGCAGCTCCGGGACTAGCGGGGTTTGGGATACGCAGTATTTT.